What follows are 28 T cell receptor beta chains derived from one specimen sequenced in a study of Ad26.COV2.S vaccination and SARS-CoV-2 variants. Produced via immunoSEQ multiplex PCR; TCRdb's table is partial and in-frame only. The data show around 300,000 clones, 88% seen once. Specified treatment: about 20 received Ad26.COV2.S at low or high dose, single or two shots; about 5 received placebo; per-sample allocation not given. Repertoires come from day 63 after the first vaccine or placebo injection. Specimen: peripheral blood, collected in a trial of Ad26.COV2.S vaccine versus placebo. Source of these receptors: a person between 18 and 65 years old who received the Ad26.COV2.S COVID-19 vaccine or a placebo.

The rearrangement joins TRBV19 to TRBJ1-1; perhaps TRBD1 as D (5 bases). From germline, CDR1 is LNHDA and CDR2 SQIVND (reference sequence). The CDR3 has 13 amino acids. Trimming cost V 3 bases and J 7 bases, with 12 bases left between them. CDR3 DNA: TGTGCCAGTAGTATTAGGAGTGGACATGAAGCTTTCTTT. It encodes CASSIRSGHEAFF. The full variable domain, rest sourced from reference TRBV19 and TRBJ1-1, is DGGITQSPKYLFRKEGQNVTLSCEQNLNHDAMYWYRQDPGQGLRLIYYSQIVNDFQKGDIAEGYSVSREKKESFPLTVTSAQKNPTAFYLCASSIRSGHEAFFGQGTRLTVV.

This chain links TRBV7-3 with TRBJ2-1; D might be TRBD1 (6 bases). Germline CDR1 and CDR2: SGHTA and FQGTGA. This CDR3 contains 13 residues. V was clipped by 7 bases and J by 6 bases, with 13 bases between them. This CDR3 reads CASNQGSGNEQFF. CDR3 bases: TGTGCCAGCAATCAGGGGAGCGGCAATGAGCAGTTCTTC.

The rearrangement joins TRBV27 to TRBJ2-5; D might be TRBD2 (6 bases). From germline, CDR1 is MNHEY and CDR2 SMNVEV (reference sequence). The V end lost 8 bases, the J end lost 5 bases, and 18 bases lay between the germline ends. The CDR3 loop spans 14 amino acids. The chain's CDR3 is CASGPGLTPETQYF. The CDR3 nucleotides are TGTGCCAGCGGCCCGGGACTCACCCCCGAGACCCAGTACTTC.

This chain uses TRBV18 with TRBJ2-3; 7 nucleotides line up with TRBD2. Germline CDR1 reads KGHSH; CDR2 reads LQKENI. The CDR3 has 16 amino acids. J gave up 4 bases and V 4 bases, and 11 bases lay outside the gene matches. For the CDR3, the DNA is TGTGCCAGCTCACGTGCGGGGGAGGCGATCCCAGATACGCAGTATTTT. It yields the protein CASSRAGEAIPDTQYF.

Only one count was recorded for this clone. The CDR3 spells CASSFPTGGRDGYTF. The DNA of the CDR3 is TGTGCCAGCAGCTTTCCGACAGGGGGCCGAGATGGCTACACCTTC. This chain links TRBV7-3 with TRBJ1-2; 10 bases align to TRBD1. The germline V gene has CDR1 SGHTA and CDR2 FQGTGA. The CDR3 sequence is 15 residues long. The junction had 7 bases not matched to a gene; V was cut back by 3 bases and J by 6 bases.

The V and J genes are TRBV7-9 and TRBJ1-2, with a weak D call TRBD1 (6 bases). Germline CDR1 and CDR2: SEHNR and FQNEAQ (reference sequence). Between the trimmed V and J ends, which lost 7 bases and 2 bases, there was a span of 14 bases. The CDR3 is 14 amino acids. The CDR3 loop reads CASTLGHRNYGYTF. In nucleotides, the CDR3 is TGTGCCAGCACCCTGGGACATCGGAACTATGGCTACACCTTC.

This chain connects TRBV25-1 to TRBJ1-2, with 8 nucleotides matching TRBD1. The junction had 11 bases not matched to a gene; V was cut back by 5 bases and J by 6 bases. CDR1 is MGHDK and CDR2 is SYGVNS in the germline V gene. This CDR3 is 15 amino acids long. The CDR3 DNA reads TGTGCCAGCAGTCCAAGCGACAGGGGTCTTCATGGCTACACCTTC. It specifies CASSPSDRGLHGYTF.

In its sample, this clone was seen once. This chain links TRBV7-3 with TRBJ1-2; weak D call: TRBD1 (5 bases). This CDR3 is 13 amino acids long. V lost 5 bases and J lost 6, with 13 bases in between. Germline CDR1 reads SGHTA; CDR2 reads FQGTGA. As DNA, the CDR3 is TGTGCCAGCAGCACCGGGCCGGGGCATGGCTACACCTTC. The encoded protein is CASSTGPGHGYTF.

The table lists this clone with a count of one. The V and J genes are TRBV29-1 and TRBJ1-1; possibly TRBD1 for D (6 bases). Germline CDR1 and CDR2: SQVTM and ANQGSEA. V was shortened by 6 bases and J by 2 bases, with 13 bases between the two germline ends. This CDR3 has 13 amino acids. The CDR3 sequence is CSVDGQTNTEAFF. The CDR3 bases are TGCAGCGTGGACGGACAGACAAACACTGAAGCTTTCTTT.

This clone was detected a few times. The chain combines TRBV6-4 with TRBJ2-3, with a weak D call TRBD2 (7 bases). Germline CDR1 MRHNA, CDR2 SNTAGT. CDR3 length equals 15 residues. The ends were cut back, 0 bases at V and 2 bases at J, with 9 bases in the middle. The CDR3 protein is CASSDSGGATDTQYF. The CDR3 DNA sequence: TGTGCCAGCAGTGACTCGGGGGGGGCCACAGATACGCAGTATTTT.

This chain joins TRBV6-5 and TRBJ1-2; D is possibly TRBD1 (6 bases). The CDR3 runs to 14 residues. Trimming took 8 bases from V and 2 from J, leaving 15 bases between them. CDR1 is MNHEY, CDR2 SVGAGI, per germline. In DNA form, the CDR3 reads TGTGCCAGCCCAGGGTGGACAGCCAACTATGGCTACACCTTC. It encodes CASPGWTANYGYTF.

In this sample, this clone turned up many times. The chain recombines TRBV2 with TRBJ1-6, with D hard to call. Germline values: CDR1 SNHLY, CDR2 FYNNEI. The V and J ends lost 5 bases and 0 bases respectively, with 11 bases between them. The CDR3 consists of 16 residues. The CDR3 region is CASSQRSSSYNSPLHF. The CDR3 nucleotides read TGTGCCAGCAGTCAAAGATCGAGCTCCTATAATTCACCCCTCCACTTT.

This clone was recorded only once. The chain links TRBV18 to TRBJ1-1, with D possibly TRBD1 on 5 matching bases. V dropped 4 bases and J dropped 0 bases, with 9 bases sitting between them. The CDR3 loop spans 14 amino acids. The germline V gene encodes CDR1 KGHSH and CDR2 LQKENI. In DNA, the CDR3 is TGTGCCAGCTCACTAAGGGGTCTGAACACTGAAGCTTTCTTT. It yields the protein CASSLRGLNTEAFF.

The chain employs TRBV18 and TRBJ1-1; 9 nucleotides match TRBD1. Trimming cost V 3 bases and J 7 bases; bases outside gene matches: 3. Germline V gene lookup returns CDR1 KGHSH and CDR2 LQKENI. This CDR3 has 13 amino acids. The CDR3 reads CASSPWDRDEAFF. CDR3 DNA: TGTGCCAGCTCACCTTGGGACAGGGATGAAGCTTTCTTT.

J is TRBJ1-6 and V is TRBV9; 12 nucleotides agree with TRBD1. Looked up from germline, CDR1 is SGDLS and CDR2 is YYNGEE. Germline trimming cut 5 bases from V and 10 bases from J; bases unmatched to any gene: 1. The CDR3 contains 13 residues. The CDR3 sequence: CASRGTGGSPLHF. DNA of the CDR3: TGTGCCAGCAGGGGGACAGGGGGCTCACCCCTCCACTTT. The complete variable domain, with remaining parts taken from reference TRBV9 and TRBJ1-6, reads DSGVTQTPKHLITATGQRVTLRCSPRSGDLSVYWYQQSLDQGLQFLIQYYNGEERAKGNILERFSAQQFPDLHSELNLSSLELGDSALYFCASRGTGGSPLHFGNGTRLTVT.

The CDR3 DNA reads TGTGCCAGCGTAGAGCAACACGTAGGCGGGGATGAGCAGTTCTTC. Translating it yields CASVEQHVGGDEQFF. This rearrangement joins TRBV2 to TRBJ2-1; D is perhaps TRBD2 (6 bases). V was shortened by 8 bases and J by 8 bases, with 22 bases between the two germline ends. Per germline, CDR1 SNHLY and CDR2 FYNNEI. The CDR3 loop spans 15 amino acids.

The chain combines TRBV7-3 with TRBJ2-2; 9 positions agree with TRBD1. The ends lost 4 bases at V and 5 bases at J; junction bases unmatched: 5. The CDR3 loop spans 15 amino acids. Germline assignment: CDR1 SGHTA and CDR2 FQGTGA. CDR3 residues: CASSYGTGKTGELFF. The CDR3 bases are TGTGCCAGCAGCTACGGGACAGGGAAAACCGGGGAGCTGTTTTTT. Combining the CDR3 with reference TRBV7-3 and TRBJ2-2 gives the whole variable domain GAGVSQTPSNKVTEKGKYVELRCDPISGHTALYWYRQSLGQGPEFLIYFQGTGAADDSGLPNDRFFAVRPEGSVSTLKIQRTERGDSAVYLCASSYGTGKTGELFFGEGSRLTVL.

This chain joins TRBV9 and TRBJ1-3; unclear D gene. The CDR3 extends over 14 amino acids. From germline, CDR1 is SGDLS and CDR2 YYNGEE. The V gene lost 0 bases and the J gene lost 2 bases, with 6 bases spanning the gap. CDR3 DNA: TGTGCCAGCAGCGTAGAGGCAGCTGGAAACACCATATATTTT. It yields the protein CASSVEAAGNTIYF.

The chain carries TRBV5-6 and TRBJ2-7; TRBD2 matches at 13 bases. The CDR3 is 15 residues long. V was pared by 5 bases and J by 3 bases, with 5 bases of the junction left unmatched. Germline CDR1 is SGHDT and CDR2 is YYEEEE. This CDR3 is CASRLAGGGDYEQYF. The DNA of the CDR3 is TGTGCCAGCAGACTAGCGGGAGGGGGAGACTACGAGCAGTACTTC. Complete variable domain (other parts from reference TRBV5-6 and TRBJ2-7): DAGVTQSPTHLIKTRGQQVTLRCSPKSGHDTVSWYQQALGQGPQFIFQYYEEEERQRGNFPDRFSGHQFPNYSSELNVNALLLGDSALYLCASRLAGGGDYEQYFGPGTRLTVT.

The chain recombines TRBV7-2 with TRBJ1-5, with TRBD1 identical over 7 bases. There are 16 residues in the CDR3. Per germline, CDR1 SGHTA and CDR2 FQGNSA. V dropped 0 bases and J dropped 6; count of bases not matched to a gene: 8. The CDR3 spells CASSLAAGTVSQPQHF. CDR3 DNA: TGTGCCAGCAGCTTAGCCGCCGGGACAGTATCTCAGCCCCAGCATTTT.

The rearrangement uses TRBV2 and TRBJ1-5; D is undetermined. The CDR3 runs 12 residues. V lost 3 bases, J lost 7 bases, and 7 bases lay in between. CDR1 and CDR2 from the germline V gene are SNHLY and FYNNEI. This CDR3 is CASSDLGQPQHF. The CDR3 DNA sequence: TGTGCCAGCAGTGATTTGGGACAGCCCCAGCATTTT.

The rearrangement uses TRBV6-5 and TRBJ1-1; no clear D. CDR3 length: 13 residues. The ends were cut back, 8 bases at V and 1 base at J, with 11 bases in the middle. The germline gives CDR1 MNHEY, CDR2 SVGAGI. The CDR3 DNA follows: TGTGCCAGCGTGACCAACCCGAACACTGAAGCTTTCTTT. This encodes CASVTNPNTEAFF.

This chain uses TRBV12-5 with TRBJ1-5; D is possibly TRBD1 (6 bases). Trimming removed 0 bases at V and 1 base at J, with 13 bases between. The germline gives CDR1 LGHNT, CDR2 FRNRAP. The CDR3 consists of 17 residues. CDR3 coding DNA: TGTGCTAGTGGTTTGGTGTTACCCAGGGGAAGCAATCAGCCCCAGCATTTT. Protein: CASGLVLPRGSNQPQHF.

The chain's CDR3 is CASSRGPGGPMLETQYF. CDR3 DNA sequence: TGTGCCAGTAGTCGTGGCCCGGGGGGGCCTATGTTGGAGACCCAGTACTTC. The chain joins TRBV19 to TRBJ2-5; 8 nucleotides line up with TRBD2. The V segment lost 5 bases and the J segment 5 bases; nucleotides outside the gene matches: 16. The CDR3 spans 17 residues. Per the germline V gene, CDR1 is LNHDA and CDR2 is SQIVND (reference sequence).

V and J are TRBV7-9 and TRBJ1-6; 7 bases match TRBD1. CDR1 is SEHNR and CDR2 is FQNEAQ in the germline V gene (reference sequence). Trimming at V came to 3 bases and at J to 15 bases, leaving 8 bases not matched to a gene. The CDR3 has 13 residues. CDR3 amino acids: CASSFGTATILHF. DNA of the CDR3: TGTGCCAGCAGCTTCGGGACAGCAACGATCCTCCACTTT.

The chain uses TRBV6-5 and TRBJ1-6; no clear D. The CDR3 covers 15 residues. The V end lost 2 bases, the J end lost 3 bases, and 8 bases lay between the germline ends. The germline V gene encodes CDR1 MNHEY and CDR2 SVGAGI. The CDR3 protein is CASSYGGHYNSPLHF. The CDR3 coding sequence is TGTGCCAGCAGTTACGGAGGGCACTATAATTCACCCCTCCACTTT.

This chain uses TRBV5-5 with TRBJ1-2; TRBD1 might be the D (5 bases). The ends were cut back, 6 bases at V and 4 bases at J, with 16 bases in the middle. The CDR3 has 14 amino acids. CDR1 and CDR2 (germline): SGHKS, YYEKEE (reference sequence). CDR3 DNA sequence: TGTGCCAGCACCAGGGTAGGGGTGGGCTATGGCTACACCTTC. Its protein is CASTRVGVGYGYTF.

The chain couples TRBV2 to TRBJ2-3; 13 nucleotides line up with TRBD2. V gave up 6 bases and J gave up 1 base; unmatched junction bases: 1. There are 15 residues in the CDR3. CDR1 and CDR2 (germline): SNHLY, FYNNEI. The CDR3 bases are TGTGCCAGCAGGACTAGCGGGGGGCGCACAGATACGCAGTATTTT. Amino acids: CASRTSGGRTDTQYF.